The sample holds many counts of the clone carrying this TCR beta chain. TCR beta CDR3 regions were amplified from RNA transcripts. Primed by the HTBI set, a first-round RT-PCR was run on the TCR CDR3. TCRdb reprocessed the multiplex PCR reads via MiXCR and lists one record per CDR3 protein. The sample has a few hundred thousand distinct CDR3 sequences; about 16% are singletons. The sample belongs to a study of T cells in Graves' hyperthyroidism and ophthalmopathy. This CDR3 is built from 13 residues. Germline values: CDR1 MDHEN, CDR2 SYDVKM. The V end was cut by 3 bases, the J end by 6 bases, with 11 bases between.

The chain is built from TRBV28 and TRBJ1-1; tentatively, D is TRBD1 (6 bases). This TCR was recovered from a woman aged 25 to 39 with Graves' ophthalmopathy. Sequencing used blood. CDR3 coding DNA: TGTGCCAGCAGTTTTATCGGGACATCTGAAGCTTTCTTT. It encodes CASSFIGTSEAFF.